The 25 T cell receptor beta chains listed next were all sequenced from one sample in a study (dated by TCRdb to about 2016). The method was RT-PCR. TCRdb lists the instrument as Illumina MiSeq. TCRdb took the public reads, trimmed them with fastp at Q25, ran MiXCR for clone calling and kept in-frame beta chains. Each record represents a unique CDR3 protein, reported with the most common genes and DNA among its rows. The sample includes about 680,000 distinct CDR3 sequences, with more than 13% observed a single time. The biggest ten clones account for 3.6% of the sample. The sequenced sample consisted of memory CD4+ T cells from blood. All receptors derive from a female donor in good health, serving as a healthy control.

This clonotype occurred many times. This chain uses TRBV6-5 with TRBJ1-6; possibly TRBD1 for D (5 bases). Deletions cut 7 bases from V and 1 base from J, with 11 bases between. The CDR3 runs 15 residues. Germline assignment: CDR1 MNHEY and CDR2 SVGAGI. The CDR3 reads CASTRRGSYNSPLHF. In DNA, the CDR3 is TGTGCCAGCACCCGAAGGGGATCCTATAATTCACCCCTCCACTTT.

This clonotype was observed a handful of times. The chain employs TRBV4-2 and TRBJ1-5; TRBD1 is a possible D gene (5 bases). Germline CDR1 reads LGHNA; CDR2 reads YNFKEQ. The CDR3 totals 15 residues. V shed 0 bases and J shed 3 bases, with 9 bases lying between them. CDR3 sequence (DNA): TGTGCCAGCAGCCAAGATCAAGGGGACAATCAGCCCCAGCATTTT. Translating it yields CASSQDQGDNQPQHF.

The genes are TRBV20-1 and TRBJ1-1; 8 nucleotides line up with TRBD1. Germline V gene data show CDR1 as DFQATT and CDR2 as SNEGSKA (reference sequence). CDR3 length: 13 residues. V lost 3 bases, J lost 4 bases, and 4 bases stayed unmatched. CDR3 residues: CSASEGQGTEAFF. CDR3 nucleotides: TGCAGTGCTAGTGAAGGACAGGGCACTGAAGCTTTCTTT.

The chain joins TRBV29-1 to TRBJ1-2; tentative D call: TRBD1 (5 bases). V was pared by 4 bases and J by 4 bases, with 13 bases between. CDR3 length equals 13 residues. The germline CDR1 and CDR2 sequences are SQVTM and ANQGSEA. The CDR3 loop reads CSVGGGRAYGYTF. DNA for the CDR3: TGCAGCGTTGGGGGGGGACGGGCCTATGGCTACACCTTC.

The table lists this clonotype with many counts. The chain couples TRBV4-2 to TRBJ1-5, with D uncertain. Germline lookup yields CDR1 LGHNA and CDR2 YNFKEQ. With 2 bases removed from V and 5 bases from J, the gap between germline ends came to 10 bases. The CDR3 is 14 residues long. For the CDR3, the DNA is TGTGCCAGCAGCCAACCGGGGATTGATCAGCCCCAGCATTTT. Translated: CASSQPGIDQPQHF.

This clonotype has only a few counts. The rearrangement links TRBV7-9 to TRBJ2-1, with 9 bases identical to TRBD2. Per germline, CDR1 SEHNR and CDR2 FQNEAQ (reference sequence). The V and J ends lost 4 bases and 0 bases, in that order; junction bases with no gene match: 10. This CDR3 region has 18 residues. DNA of the CDR3: TGTGCCAGCAGCTCCAGGGGACTAGCACTTAGCTCCTACAATGAGCAGTTCTTC. This encodes CASSSRGLALSSYNEQFF.

The chain employs TRBV6-5 and TRBJ1-2; 7 bases are a match to TRBD1. Trimming at V came to 7 bases and at J to 4 bases, leaving 9 bases not matched to a gene. Germline V CDR1 and CDR2: MNHEY, SVGAGI. The CDR3 is 14 residues long. CDR3 sequence: CASTFDRESYGYTF. As DNA, the CDR3 is TGTGCCAGCACGTTTGACAGGGAATCCTATGGCTACACCTTC.

The chain combines TRBV6-1 with TRBJ2-1, with 7 bases matching TRBD1. Germline trimming cut 7 bases from V and 4 bases from J; bases unmatched to any gene: 10. The CDR3 spans 15 residues. Per germline, CDR1 MNHNS and CDR2 SASEGT. CDR3 in DNA: TGTGCCAGCACTCCACCCGGGACAGTATACAATGAGCAGTTCTTC. Amino acid sequence: CASTPPGTVYNEQFF.

This sequence joins TRBV5-4 and TRBJ2-5; TRBD2 agrees at 11 bases. Trimming at V came to 4 bases and at J to 2 bases, leaving 4 bases not matched to a gene. The length of the CDR3 is 15 residues. The germline V gene has CDR1 SGHNT and CDR2 YYREEE (reference sequence). CDR3 amino acids: CASSTGLAEQETQYF. In DNA form, the CDR3 reads TGTGCCAGCAGCACGGGACTAGCGGAGCAAGAGACCCAGTACTTC.

In regard to this clonotype: A single base separates this from a much larger clone, so it may be a read error. The conserved phenylalanine or tryptophan is not found at the CDR3 terminus, so this likely reflects a read error. V and J are TRBV25-1 and TRBJ1-1, with D perhaps TRBD1 (5 bases). The CDR3 runs to 15 residues. V was shortened by 4 bases and J by 0 bases, with 12 bases between the two germline ends. Germline CDR1 and CDR2: MGHDK and SYGVNS. The CDR3 spells CASSVPGGLNTEAFL. The CDR3 DNA follows: TGTGCCAGCAGTGTCCCCGGGGGGTTGAACACTGAAGCTTTCCTT.

The gene calls are TRBV5-1 and TRBJ1-2; a weak D match, TRBD1 (5 bases). The CDR3 is 17 amino acids. Per the germline V gene, CDR1 is SGHRS and CDR2 is YFSETQ. Trimming removed 1 base from V and 2 bases from J, with 18 bases in between. In DNA form, the CDR3 reads TGCGCCAGCAGCTTGACTCACTTGCCCGACAGCAACTATGGCTACACCTTC. It codes for CASSLTHLPDSNYGYTF.

This clonotype appeared a few times. The CDR3, as DNA: TGTGCCAGCAGTTACGTTAGGGGTGAGCAGTTCTTC. Translating gives CASSYVRGEQFF. The chain uses TRBV6-5 and TRBJ2-1; tentative D call: TRBD1 (5 bases). The CDR3 consists of 12 residues. V was pared by 2 bases and J by 9 bases, with 8 bases between. Germline V gene lookup returns CDR1 MNHEY and CDR2 SVGAGI.

The V call is TRBV5-1, the J call TRBJ1-2; D might be TRBD1 (5 bases). CDR1 and CDR2 from the germline V gene are SGHRS and YFSETQ. This CDR3 is built from 12 residues. V lost 4 bases to trimming and J lost 9 bases, with 13 bases between them. This CDR3 is CASSAGGSSYTF. Written as DNA, the CDR3 is TGCGCCAGCAGCGCGGGGGGGTCAAGCTACACCTTC.

This clonotype showed up just a few times. The V gene is TRBV7-3, the J gene TRBJ2-3; D unclear. The CDR3 covers 14 residues. Trimming shortened V by 5 bases and J by 1 base, and 10 bases separated the two germline ends. The germline V gene encodes CDR1 SGHTA and CDR2 FQGTGA. The CDR3: CASSPGPGTDTQYF. The DNA for the CDR3 is TGTGCCAGCAGCCCTGGACCAGGCACAGATACGCAGTATTTT.

At least ten counts were recorded for this clonotype. This chain links TRBV6-5 with TRBJ2-3; TRBD1 aligns across 8 bases. V lost 10 bases, J lost 10 bases, and 10 bases stayed unmatched. The CDR3 is 12 amino acids. Germline V CDR1 and CDR2: MNHEY, SVGAGI. The CDR3 loop reads CATMAVQGAQYF. CDR3 DNA: TGTGCCACCATGGCGGTACAGGGGGCGCAGTATTTT.

The table lists this clonotype with many counts. The V gene is TRBV4-1, the J gene TRBJ1-2; TRBD1 aligns across 7 bases. CDR3 length: 14 amino acids. The germline V gene has CDR1 MGHRA and CDR2 YSYEKL. Trimming took 4 bases from V and 2 from J; bases not matched to a gene: 4. The CDR3 nucleotides are TGCGCCAGCAGCCCTACAGGGGAGAACTATGGCTACACCTTC. Translated, it gives CASSPTGENYGYTF.

This clonotype was recorded a few times. This chain uses TRBV5-1 with TRBJ2-1; a possible D gene is TRBD2 (6 bases). This CDR3 has 15 amino acids. Germline CDR1 is SGHRS and CDR2 is YFSETQ. V shed 2 bases and J shed 2 bases, with 11 bases lying between them. The CDR3 DNA follows: TGCGCCAGCAGCTTTTTGGGGGGTACCTACAATGAGCAGTTCTTC. Translated: CASSFLGGTYNEQFF. Drawing the rest from reference TRBV5-1 and TRBJ2-1, the complete variable domain is KAGVTQTPRYLIKTRGQQVTLSCSPISGHRSVSWYQQTPGQGLQFLFEYFSETQRNKGNFPGRFSGRQFSNSRSEMNVSTLELGDSALYLCASSFLGGTYNEQFFGPGTRLTVL.

This clonotype was recorded many times. The chain recombines TRBV7-3 with TRBJ1-2, with D unclear. This CDR3 comprises 16 residues. Germline assignment: CDR1 SGHTA and CDR2 FQGTGA. Trimming removed 1 base at V and 2 bases at J, with 14 bases between. This CDR3 is CASSLNPGGLNYGYTF. CDR3 DNA: TGTGCCAGCAGCTTAAATCCCGGCGGACTCAACTATGGCTACACCTTC.

Of note for this clonotype: The conserved phenylalanine or tryptophan normally closing the CDR3 is absent here, so this likely arose from a read error. The chain links TRBV6-4 to TRBJ1-2; D not certain. The CDR3 covers 13 residues. CDR1 and CDR2 (germline): MRHNA, SNTAGT. V lost 2 bases, J lost 7 bases, and 11 bases lay in between. The CDR3 loop is CASSDGRSGGYTS. Here the CDR3 DNA reads TGTGCCAGCAGTGACGGAAGGTCAGGTGGCTACACCTCC.

CDR3 nucleotides: TGTGCCAGCAGCTTGGGCGGGACGAATTCAGATACGCAGTATTTT. This sequence encodes CASSLGGTNSDTQYF. The V call is TRBV5-4, the J call TRBJ2-3; D is possibly TRBD2 (6 bases). Germline lookup yields CDR1 SGHNT and CDR2 YYREEE (reference sequence). Trimming took off 0 bases at V and 4 bases at J, with 12 bases between the two ends. The CDR3 is 15 residues long. Together with reference TRBV5-4 and TRBJ2-3, the CDR3 gives the full variable domain: ETGVTQSPTHLIKTRGQQVTLRCSSQSGHNTVSWYQQALGQGPQFIFQYYREEENGRGNFPPRFSGLQFPNYSSELNVNALELDDSALYLCASSLGGTNSDTQYFGPGTRLTVL.

V is TRBV20-1 and J is TRBJ1-4, with D possibly being TRBD1 (5 bases). The CDR3 covers 12 residues. V was cut by 3 bases and J by 8 bases, with 10 bases left in between. From germline, CDR1 is DFQATT and CDR2 SNEGSKA (reference sequence). The CDR3 DNA reads as TGCAGTGCTAGCCAGGGCCCCGAAAAACTGTTTTTT. This encodes CSASQGPEKLFF.

This clonotype was seen only a few times. The chain has TRBV20-1 and TRBJ2-7; D possibly matches TRBD1 or TRBD2 (5 bases each). The ends were cut back, 0 bases at V and 3 bases at J, with 12 bases in the middle. The germline V gene has CDR1 DFQATT and CDR2 SNEGSKA (reference sequence). CDR3 size: 14 residues. The DNA of the CDR3 is TGCAGTGCTAGAGATTCCGGGGCGGGCTACGAGCAGTACTTC. Amino acid sequence: CSARDSGAGYEQYF.

This clonotype has only a few counts. The rearrangement links TRBV25-1 to TRBJ1-2; 8 nucleotides align to TRBD1. V was pared by 3 bases and J by 6 bases, with 6 bases of the junction left unmatched. Germline assignment: CDR1 MGHDK and CDR2 SYGVNS. The CDR3 is 14 residues long. Here the CDR3 reads CASSDLRQGNGYTF. The DNA for the CDR3 is TGTGCCAGCAGTGACTTAAGACAGGGGAATGGCTACACCTTC.

This clonotype was seen repeatedly, ten times or more. The CDR3 reads CASSLPGQGETNTGELFF. The CDR3, as DNA: TGTGCCAGCAGCCTTCCGGGACAGGGAGAAACGAACACCGGGGAGCTGTTTTTT. This chain joins TRBV27 and TRBJ2-2, with 9 bases that match TRBD1. The CDR3 covers 18 residues. Germline V gene data show CDR1 as MNHEY and CDR2 as SMNVEV (reference sequence). Trimming took 6 bases from V and 0 from J; bases not matched to a gene: 11.

This clonotype appeared many times. The rearrangement joins TRBV4-1 to TRBJ2-7; 7 nucleotides match TRBD1. V shed 4 bases and J 4 bases; nucleotides not matched to a gene: 10. Looked up from germline, CDR1 is MGHRA and CDR2 is YSYEKL. The CDR3 is 15 residues long. The CDR3 loop reads CASSPQQGTGYEQYF. CDR3 sequence (DNA): TGCGCCAGCAGCCCCCAACAGGGGACCGGGTACGAGCAGTACTTC.